What follows are 15 T cell receptor beta chains derived from one specimen sequenced in a study of shared clonotypes between healthy human individuals. Data came from immunoSEQ multiplex PCR; TCRdb stores just in-frame clones and leaves some out. The sample lists some 2.1 million clones; 90% to 95% were seen once. The sequenced sample consisted of naive CD4+ T cells sorted from blood. Subset meaning: CD45RA+ positively selected. These receptors came from a man aged 18 to 30 in good health.

V gene TRBV7-2 combines with J gene TRBJ2-7, with no clear D. This CDR3 region has 14 residues. Germline V gene data show CDR1 as SGHTA and CDR2 as FQGNSA. Trimming took off 1 base at V and 2 bases at J, with 9 bases between the two ends. The CDR3 coding sequence is TGTGCCAGCAGCTTAGAGGCACCTACCTACGAGCAGTACTTC. Translation gives CASSLEAPTYEQYF.

V and J are TRBV9 and TRBJ2-7, with 9 bases aligning to TRBD2. CDR3 size: 16 residues. Germline lookup yields CDR1 SGDLS and CDR2 YYNGEE. V was clipped by 1 base and J by 4 bases; unmatched bases: 9. CDR3 amino acids: CASSVNAGGQIYEQYF. For the CDR3, the DNA is TGTGCCAGCAGCGTAAACGCGGGAGGGCAGATTTACGAGCAGTACTTC.

This clone occurred once. The V and J genes are TRBV2 and TRBJ2-3; no definite D call. The CDR3 is 12 residues long. Trimming took 7 bases from V and 2 from J, leaving 7 bases between them. CDR1 and CDR2 (germline): SNHLY, FYNNEI. CDR3 sequence (DNA): TGTGCCAGCATGCTATTCACAGATACGCAGTATTTT. It translates to CASMLFTDTQYF. Complete variable domain (other parts from reference TRBV2 and TRBJ2-3): EPEVTQTPSHQVTQMGQEVILRCVPISNHLYFYWYRQILGQKVEFLVSFYNNEISEKSEIFDDQFSVERPDGSNFTLKIRSTKLEDSAMYFCASMLFTDTQYFGPGTRLTVL.

The CDR3 region is CASSPRPGNPRDEQYF. For the CDR3, the DNA is TGTGCCAGCAGCCCGCGACCGGGGAATCCCCGCGACGAGCAGTACTTC. The V gene is TRBV7-2, the J gene TRBJ2-7; TRBD2 might be the D (5 bases). There are 16 residues in the CDR3. Trimming pared 5 bases from V and 5 bases from J, leaving 22 bases between. The germline V gene encodes CDR1 SGHTA and CDR2 FQGNSA. Looking up the rest from reference TRBV7-2 and TRBJ2-7 gives the full variable domain: GAGVSQSPSNKVTEKGKDVELRCDPISGHTALYWYRQSLGQGLEFLIYFQGNSAPDKSGLPSDRFSAERTGGSVSTLTIQRTQQEDSAVYLCASSPRPGNPRDEQYFGPGTRLTVT.

The rearrangement joins TRBV7-2 to TRBJ2-1, with 7 bases lining up with TRBD2. Germline CDR1 reads SGHTA; CDR2 reads FQGNSA. The CDR3 covers 15 residues. Trimming at V came to 2 bases and at J to 10 bases, leaving 11 bases not matched to a gene. CDR3 DNA sequence: TGTGCCAGCAGCTTAACCGTGGGAGGGGTCGGGGAGCAGTTCTTC. This sequence encodes CASSLTVGGVGEQFF.

The chain employs TRBV5-6 and TRBJ2-2; D remains unclear. V was cut by 4 bases and J by 4 bases, with 17 bases left in between. From germline, CDR1 is SGHDT and CDR2 YYEEEE. There are 16 residues in the CDR3. The CDR3 DNA follows: TGTGCCAGCAGCATCCTCAGACCCAGTAGCACCGGGGAGCTGTTTTTT. Translated: CASSILRPSSTGELFF.

V gene TRBV6-4 combines with J gene TRBJ1-1; 8 bases line up with TRBD1. The V and J ends lost 9 bases and 1 base, in that order; junction bases with no gene match: 13. There are 16 residues in the CDR3. Looked up from germline, CDR1 is MRHNA and CDR2 is SNTAGT. Written as DNA, the CDR3 is TGTGCCAGGACCCTGGACAGGGCGGCAGAGAACACTGAAGCTTTCTTT. Its protein product is CARTLDRAAENTEAFF.

The chain is built from TRBV9 and TRBJ1-6, with unresolved D. CDR3 length equals 14 residues. CDR1 and CDR2 (germline): SGDLS, YYNGEE. V was pared by 2 bases and J by 7 bases, with 10 bases between. CDR3 in DNA: TGTGCCAGCAGCGTCGGAGGGCAAAATTCACCCCTCCACTTT. This codes for CASSVGGQNSPLHF.

The genes are TRBV7-8 and TRBJ1-2; tentative D call: TRBD1 (6 bases). The germline CDR1 and CDR2 sequences are SGHVS and FQNEAQ. V lost 2 bases and J lost 4, with 8 bases in between. The CDR3 loop spans 13 amino acids. In DNA, the CDR3 is TGTGCCAGCAGCTTACAGGGGAGCTATGGCTACACCTTC. Its translation: CASSLQGSYGYTF. The full variable domain, in which reference TRBV7-8 and TRBJ1-2 provide the parts outside the CDR3, is GAGVSQSPRYKVAKRGQDVALRCDPISGHVSLFWYQQALGQGPEFLTYFQNEAQLDKSGLPSDRFFAERPEGSVSTLKIQRTQQEDSAVYLCASSLQGSYGYTFGSGTRLTVV.

The CDR3 DNA is TGCGCCAGCAGCCCGTCGACAACCACCGGGGAGCTGTTTTTT. It translates to CASSPSTTTGELFF. V gene TRBV5-1 combines with J gene TRBJ2-2; D unclear. Germline CDR1 reads SGHRS; CDR2 reads YFSETQ. This CDR3 comprises 14 residues. The V and J ends lost 4 bases and 4 bases respectively, with 11 bases between them. Variable domain in full (rest from reference TRBV5-1 and TRBJ2-2): KAGVTQTPRYLIKTRGQQVTLSCSPISGHRSVSWYQQTPGQGLQFLFEYFSETQRNKGNFPGRFSGRQFSNSRSEMNVSTLELGDSALYLCASSPSTTTGELFFGEGSRLTVL.

The genes are TRBV30 and TRBJ1-2; possible D gene TRBD1, 5 bases. V dropped 1 base and J dropped 7 bases, with 13 bases sitting between them. This CDR3 spans 13 amino acids. Germline assignment: CDR1 GTSNPN and CDR2 SVGIG (reference sequence). CDR3 DNA: TGTGCCTGGAGTGGAAATAACGGGGGTGGCTACACCTTC. Amino acids: CAWSGNNGGGYTF.

This rearrangement joins TRBV30 to TRBJ1-5, with D uncertain. V was cut by 3 bases and J by 6 bases, with 12 bases left in between. The CDR3 sequence is 13 residues long. Germline CDR1 reads GTSNPN; CDR2 reads SVGIG (reference sequence). The CDR3 here is CAWSEVSSQPQHF. The CDR3 DNA follows: TGTGCCTGGAGCGAGGTTTCGAGTCAGCCCCAGCATTTT.

This chain joins TRBV7-9 and TRBJ1-1; 8 bases are shared with TRBD1. This CDR3 has 15 amino acids. The V gene's germline CDR1 is SEHNR and CDR2 FQNEAQ (reference sequence). V lost 6 bases to trimming and J lost 0 bases; unmatched junction nucleotides: 6. The CDR3 sequence is CASSGDRGLNTEAFF. As DNA, the CDR3 is TGTGCCAGCAGTGGAGACAGGGGTTTGAACACTGAAGCTTTCTTT.

With regard to this clone: Other DNA sequences of this sample code for an identical CDR3. The genes are TRBV7-2 and TRBJ2-7; D is unresolved. The CDR3 extends over 12 amino acids. Germline V CDR1 and CDR2: SGHTA, FQGNSA. V was pared by 5 bases and J by 2 bases, with 7 bases between. The CDR3 region has the DNA TGTGCCAGCAGCCCCGATGCCTACGAGCAGTACTTC. This codes for CASSPDAYEQYF.

This sequence joins TRBV15 and TRBJ2-1; D is perhaps TRBD1 (6 bases). Germline assignment: CDR1 LNHNV and CDR2 YYDKDF (reference sequence). V was pared by 0 bases and J by 0 bases, with 12 bases between. There are 17 residues in the CDR3. In DNA form, the CDR3 reads TGTGCCACCAGCAGAGATTGGGGGCCCAGCTCCTACAATGAGCAGTTCTTC. Amino acid sequence: CATSRDWGPSSYNEQFF.